The entry below describes one T cell receptor beta chain. The antigen it recognizes is unknown. Compared with germline, one end of the junction differs, possibly owing to a read error. These data come from a study of tumor and adjacent non-tumor tissue in lung cancer (dated by TCRdb to 2016 to 2019). With regard to the full study: The cohort included under 15 adenocarcinoma, a couple of squamous cell carcinoma and 1 small cell lung cancer patients. The roughly 15 patients were aged about 30 to 80 years, included about ten men and 5 women, and had TNM stage I to III disease. A total of some 130,000,000 productive TCRbeta reads were generated by sequencing, corresponding to an average of roughly 4 million reads per sample. The study compared bulk TCRbeta repertoires between lung tumor tissue and matched distant non-tumor lung tissue from 15 lung cancer patients. More than 25 paired specimens, one tumor and one normal lung sample per patient, were profiled by TCRbeta CDR3 sequencing. What the authors observed across the whole study: Tumor tissue showed significantly higher TCR diversity (inverse Simpson) than normal lung tissue, at 431.37 vs 166.20 (P = 0.0075, Mann-Whitney U test). Only roughly 16 patients were included in the cohort, and the need for larger samples and more detailed clinical data was noted by the authors. Because peripheral blood was not sequenced, the blood TCRbeta repertoires of the lung cancer patients in the study went unexamined. A significantly larger cumulative share of the repertoire was made up by the top 100 clones in normal lung than in tumor tissue. Neither the sequencing platform nor unique molecular identifiers are mentioned in the methods. Significantly higher TCR diversity was found in younger patients, and higher tumor TCR diversity was associated with shorter overall and disease-free survival.

The library relied on multiplex PCR. Instrument used: Illumina HiSeq 2500. TCRbeta libraries were built by three rounds of nested PCR using primers (Table S4), following protocols modified from ARM-PCR. Before sequencing, PCR products of 200-500 bp were cut from the gel and purified using the QIAquick gel extraction kit. The authors processed their data as follows. Reads were cleaned with Trimmomatic, merged with FLASH into complete CDR3 sequences, and assigned to V(D)J germline segments with MiTCR. Clonal diversity was calculated as the inverse Simpson's index using VDJtools. Productive reads were defined as in-frame sequences without a premature stop codon. TCRdb trimmed public reads at Q25 via fastp, called clones via MiXCR and kept in-frame beta chains. Rows matching on CDR3 protein sequence are summarized as one entry with the most common DNA and genes. V and J calls and clone size were set by TCRdb, not the authors. In all, the sample holds approximately 110,000 distinct CDR3 sequences, and roughly 80% of those were seen once. About 40% of the sample comes from the top ten.

RNA was extracted from bulk unsorted tissue and checked for quality with a NanoDrop ND-1000 and an Agilent 2100. The donors were newly diagnosed lung cancer patients admitted for thoracic surgery in China from August to November 2014 who had not received prior chemotherapy. Patients with previous radiotherapy or chemotherapy, or with another concurrent cancer, were excluded from the study. Surgical tissue pieces of roughly 1-2.1 cm3 were preserved in RNAlater solution and stored at -80 °C until use. The CDR3 contains 13 residues, cysteine and phenylalanine counted. Only CDR3 DNA is held: 39 bases, read in frame from base 1. Sequences SGHAT (CDR1) and FQDESV (CDR2) are obtained from the germline V gene (reference sequence).

The sequence came from a woman aged 55 to 70 with non-small cell lung cancer. This sequence uses TRBV11-1 and TRBJ1-5; tentative D gene TRBD1, with 5 bases matching. Sequencing was done on a sample of lung tumor tissue. The CDR3 is CASSLVDWGPQHF. The DNA sequence is TGTGCCAGCAGCTTAGTCGACTGGGGCCCCCAGCATTTC.